These 28 T cell receptor beta chains originate from one sample sequenced in a study of blood T cell repertoires in COVID-19. Clones were sequenced by immunoSEQ multiplex PCR, and TCRdb holds only the in-frame ones, with some missing. The sample carries about 270,000 clones, 86% recorded once. Sequencing used peripheral blood. The receptors were sampled from a man aged 35-49 years with active or convalescent COVID-19.

This clone has more than one count but fewer than ten. The J gene is TRBJ1-4, the V gene TRBV2; TRBD1 matches 9 bases. Germline CDR1 SNHLY, CDR2 FYNNEI. J gave up 2 bases and V 2 bases, and 3 bases lay outside the gene matches. The CDR3 loop spans 16 amino acids. The CDR3 region is CASSERQGVTNEKLFF. The DNA of the CDR3 is TGTGCCAGCAGTGAACGACAGGGGGTGACTAATGAAAAACTGTTTTTT.

The chain is built from TRBV5-1 and TRBJ1-2; D is ambiguous. Between the trimmed V and J ends, which lost 6 bases and 4 bases, there was a span of 19 bases. Germline V CDR1 and CDR2: SGHRS, YFSETQ. CDR3 length: 15 residues. The CDR3 loop is CASTPGTAATYGYTF. CDR3 bases: TGCGCCAGCACCCCGGGAACGGCGGCCACCTATGGCTACACCTTC.

V is TRBV19 and J is TRBJ1-1; D not resolved. The CDR3 totals 14 residues. Deletions cut 1 base from V and 3 bases from J, with 9 bases between. Germline lookup yields CDR1 LNHDA and CDR2 SQIVND (reference sequence). The CDR3 region has the DNA TGTGCCAGTAGTATAGCACGAGTGGACACTGAAGCTTTCTTT. Encoded protein: CASSIARVDTEAFF.

The chain has TRBV18 and TRBJ2-6, with D uncertain. The CDR3 sequence is 17 residues long. Deletions cut 2 bases from V and 0 bases from J, with 11 bases between. Germline loops: CDR1 KGHSH, CDR2 LQKENI. CDR3 sequence reads: CASSPSAAYSGANVLTF. In DNA, the CDR3 is TGTGCCAGCTCACCATCTGCGGCTTACTCTGGGGCCAACGTCCTGACTTTC.

The CDR3: CASFTGWNSPLHF. CDR3 DNA sequence: TGTGCCAGTTTTACAGGGTGGAATTCACCCCTCCACTTT. The chain is built from TRBV5-5 and TRBJ1-6; a weak D match, TRBD1 (6 bases). The CDR3 consists of 13 residues. Per germline, CDR1 SGHKS and CDR2 YYEKEE (reference sequence). V was clipped by 8 bases and J by 7 bases, with 13 bases between them. Together with reference TRBV5-5 and TRBJ1-6, the CDR3 gives the full variable domain: DAGVTQSPTHLIKTRGQQVTLRCSPISGHKSVSWYQQVLGQGPQFIFQYYEKEERGRGNFPDRFSARQFPNYSSELNVNALLLGDSALYLCASFTGWNSPLHFGNGTRLTVT.

V and J are TRBV6-5 and TRBJ1-1; D is undetermined. Looked up from germline, CDR1 is MNHEY and CDR2 is SVGAGI. CDR3 length equals 13 residues. Trimming removed 2 bases from V and 5 bases from J, with 9 bases in between. CDR3 DNA sequence: TGTGCCAGCAGTTACGCCGGTTTTACTGAAGCTTTCTTT. Residues: CASSYAGFTEAFF.

The chain uses TRBV7-9 and TRBJ2-2; possible D gene TRBD2, 6 bases. This CDR3 spans 14 amino acids. Trimming removed 2 bases at V and 9 bases at J, with 13 bases between. Germline loops: CDR1 SEHNR, CDR2 FQNEAQ (reference sequence). The CDR3 here is CASSLRRGDWELFF. CDR3 DNA: TGTGCCAGCAGCTTACGGCGAGGGGACTGGGAGCTGTTTTTT.

This rearrangement joins TRBV10-3 to TRBJ1-1, with unresolved D. The germline CDR1 and CDR2 sequences are ENHRY and SYGVKD. V lost 6 bases, J lost 3 bases, and 8 bases lay in between. CDR3 length equals 12 residues. CDR3 nucleotide sequence: TGTGCCATCAGGACACTAGACACTGAAGCTTTCTTT. Residues: CAIRTLDTEAFF.

The chain couples TRBV2 to TRBJ1-1; D remains unclear. The germline V and J ends were trimmed by 6 bases and 1 base, with 6 bases remaining between them. The CDR3 is 12 residues long. In germline, CDR1 is SNHLY, CDR2 FYNNEI. DNA of the CDR3: TGTGCCAGCAGGGCCCAGAACACTGAAGCTTTCTTT. It translates to CASRAQNTEAFF. The whole variable domain, filled in from reference TRBV2 and TRBJ1-1, reads EPEVTQTPSHQVTQMGQEVILRCVPISNHLYFYWYRQILGQKVEFLVSFYNNEISEKSEIFDDQFSVERPDGSNFTLKIRSTKLEDSAMYFCASRAQNTEAFFGQGTRLTVV.

This clone was counted a single time. The V call is TRBV10-2, the J call TRBJ2-7; the match to TRBD2 covers 11 bases. Germline CDR1 reads WSHSY; CDR2 reads SAAADI. V dropped 4 bases and J dropped 9; count of bases not matched to a gene: 2. CDR3 length equals 12 residues. CDR3 protein: CASSGTSGWQYF. The DNA for the CDR3 is TGCGCCAGCAGTGGGACTAGCGGGTGGCAGTACTTC.

The chain uses TRBV2 and TRBJ1-1; D not certain. The CDR3 is made up of 13 amino acids. V lost 8 bases, J lost 1 base, and 11 bases lay in between. Germline CDR1 is SNHLY and CDR2 is FYNNEI. CDR3 protein: CASVLEENTEAFF. The CDR3 DNA reads as TGTGCCAGCGTCCTCGAGGAGAACACTGAAGCTTTCTTT.

This clone has only a few counts. The rearrangement uses TRBV7-3 and TRBJ2-2; 10 bases fit TRBD1. V lost 2 bases and J lost 7; bases outside the gene matches: 4. CDR1 SGHTA and CDR2 FQGTGA come from the germline V gene. The CDR3 is 15 amino acids. CDR3 loop: CASSLGDRGGGELFF. The CDR3, as DNA: TGTGCCAGCAGCTTAGGGGACAGGGGAGGCGGGGAGCTGTTTTTT.

The V gene is TRBV12-5, the J gene TRBJ1-5; D is undetermined. The V end lost 1 base, the J end lost 0 bases, and 4 bases lay between the germline ends. CDR3 length: 14 amino acids. Germline values: CDR1 LGHNT, CDR2 FRNRAP. CDR3 in DNA: TGTGCTAGTGGTTTGGGACATAGCAATCAGCCCCAGCATTTT. Its protein product is CASGLGHSNQPQHF.

The chain employs TRBV9 and TRBJ1-4; 7 nucleotides align to TRBD1. V was clipped by 2 bases and J by 5 bases; unmatched bases: 9. Germline V gene sequence: CDR1 SGDLS, CDR2 YYNGEE. This CDR3 is 16 amino acids long. CDR3 sequence: CASSVRPGQKNEKLFF. As DNA, the CDR3 is TGTGCCAGCAGCGTCCGCCCGGGACAGAAAAATGAAAAACTGTTTTTT.

This clone was recorded a few times. The CDR3 protein is CASSENSGYQETQYF. DNA for the CDR3: TGTGCCAGCAGTGAAAATAGCGGGTACCAAGAGACCCAGTACTTC. The J gene is TRBJ2-5, the V gene TRBV6-1; 7 bases fit TRBD2. The CDR3 has 15 amino acids. Trimming at V came to 2 bases and at J to 0 bases, leaving 3 bases not matched to a gene. Germline lookup yields CDR1 MNHNS and CDR2 SASEGT.

The genes are TRBV6-5 and TRBJ2-7; a possible D gene is TRBD1 (5 bases). The V end lost 0 bases, the J end lost 5 bases, and 11 bases lay between the germline ends. Germline CDR1 MNHEY, CDR2 SVGAGI. The CDR3 totals 14 residues. The DNA for the CDR3 is TGTGCCAGCAGTTACTCTAGGGGAAACGACGAGCAGTACTTC. As protein: CASSYSRGNDEQYF.

The DNA of the CDR3 is TGTGCCAGCAGTTACTCTGGGGCCAACGTCCTGACTTTC. The encoded protein is CASSYSGANVLTF. J is TRBJ2-6 and V is TRBV25-1; D uncertain. Germline V gene lookup returns CDR1 MGHDK and CDR2 SYGVNS. V lost 5 bases and J 0 bases, leaving 2 bases between the germline ends. The CDR3 extends over 13 amino acids.

The chain carries TRBV10-3 and TRBJ2-7, with D maybe TRBD2 (5 bases). This CDR3 has 14 amino acids. V shed 6 bases and J shed 0 bases, with 12 bases lying between them. Germline V lookup: CDR1 ENHRY, CDR2 SYGVKD. The CDR3 DNA reads TGTGCCATCAGACCCCTCCGGGACTCCTACGAGCAGTACTTC. This sequence encodes CAIRPLRDSYEQYF.

The table lists this clone with a few counts. J is TRBJ1-5 and V is TRBV10-3; the match to TRBD1 covers 8 bases. J lost 4 bases, V lost 3 bases, and 11 bases had no gene match. This CDR3 has 17 residues. Germline loops: CDR1 ENHRY, CDR2 SYGVKD. The DNA of the CDR3 is TGTGCCATCAGTGAAGGACAGGGTGGGCTTAGGAATCAGCCCCAGCATTTT. Its translation is CAISEGQGGLRNQPQHF.

A few counts support this clone. The V and J genes are TRBV10-3 and TRBJ1-6; the D is unclear. Germline lookup yields CDR1 ENHRY and CDR2 SYGVKD. Deletions cut 3 bases from V and 3 bases from J, with 12 bases between. The CDR3 consists of 16 residues. This chain's CDR3 is CAISDPGEVYNSPLHF. The CDR3 DNA reads as TGTGCCATCAGTGATCCTGGAGAGGTCTATAATTCACCCCTCCACTTT.

The chain carries TRBV19 and TRBJ2-7; 11 bases fit TRBD1. Germline loops: CDR1 LNHDA, CDR2 SQIVND (reference sequence). CDR3 length equals 16 residues. V lost 6 bases to trimming and J lost 4 bases; unmatched junction nucleotides: 11. CDR3 sequence reads: CASSRSGTGGVYEQYF. Here the CDR3 DNA reads TGTGCCAGTAGCCGATCCGGGACAGGGGGTGTATACGAGCAGTACTTC.

The table lists this clone with a count of one. The chain recombines TRBV5-1 with TRBJ1-2; the D is unclear. Germline CDR1 is SGHRS and CDR2 is YFSETQ. V was shortened by 3 bases and J by 0 bases, with 6 bases between the two germline ends. The CDR3 has 13 amino acids. CDR3 in amino acids: CASSYGANYGYTF. The CDR3 coding sequence is TGCGCCAGCAGCTATGGAGCTAACTATGGCTACACCTTC.

The V gene is TRBV4-2, the J gene TRBJ2-2; D is unclear. Per the germline V gene, CDR1 is LGHNA and CDR2 is YNFKEQ. The V end was cut by 1 base, the J end by 6 bases, with 12 bases between. The CDR3 sequence is 15 residues long. The CDR3 loop reads CASSQGQSTAGELFF. The DNA of the CDR3 is TGTGCCAGCAGCCAAGGACAAAGTACGGCCGGGGAGCTGTTTTTT.

This clone came up a few times. This chain uses TRBV27 with TRBJ2-2, with D perhaps matching TRBD1 (5 bases). The germline V gene has CDR1 MNHEY and CDR2 SMNVEV (reference sequence). Trimming took 5 bases from V and 7 from J, leaving 11 bases between them. This CDR3 contains 13 residues. The CDR3 DNA reads as TGTGCCAGCAGTGGGCCAGGGTACGGGGAGCTGTTTTTT. Translation: CASSGPGYGELFF.

This clone has a single count. At the DNA level, this CDR3 is encoded by other sequences in the same sample as well. V is TRBV6-1 and J is TRBJ1-1, with D unclear. The CDR3 runs to 13 residues. The germline V gene has CDR1 MNHNS and CDR2 SASEGT. With 3 bases removed from V and 0 bases from J, the gap between germline ends came to 5 bases. The DNA of the CDR3 is TGTGCCAGCAGTGAGAGCCTGAACACTGAAGCTTTCTTT. Translation gives CASSESLNTEAFF.

The J gene is TRBJ1-2, the V gene TRBV19, with TRBD1 matching 8 bases. The V segment lost 9 bases and the J segment 6 bases; nucleotides outside the gene matches: 15. Germline V gene data show CDR1 as LNHDA and CDR2 as SQIVND (reference sequence). This CDR3 comprises 15 residues. In nucleotides, the CDR3 is TGTGCCAGACGGGACAGGTTTACCGTTTACGATGGCTACACCTTC. Protein product: CARRDRFTVYDGYTF.

CDR3 amino acids: CASSLFSGWDYGYTF. As DNA, the CDR3 is TGCGCCAGCAGCTTGTTTTCAGGGTGGGACTATGGCTACACCTTC. The chain links TRBV5-1 to TRBJ1-2; D may be TRBD1 (5 bases). The length of the CDR3 is 15 residues. V gave up 1 base and J gave up 3 bases, with 13 bases separating them. Germline V CDR1 and CDR2: SGHRS, YFSETQ.

The V and J genes are TRBV5-5 and TRBJ2-5, with 7 bases aligning to TRBD1. The junction had 11 bases not matched to a gene; V was cut back by 2 bases and J by 4 bases. CDR3 length: 16 residues. Germline CDR1 reads SGHKS; CDR2 reads YYEKEE (reference sequence). The CDR3 sequence: CASSLDTGATGETQYF. The CDR3 nucleotides read TGTGCCAGCAGCTTAGATACAGGGGCTACAGGAGAGACCCAGTACTTC. Using reference TRBV5-5 and TRBJ2-5 for the parts outside the CDR3, the full variable domain is DAGVTQSPTHLIKTRGQQVTLRCSPISGHKSVSWYQQVLGQGPQFIFQYYEKEERGRGNFPDRFSARQFPNYSSELNVNALLLGDSALYLCASSLDTGATGETQYFGPGTRLLVL.